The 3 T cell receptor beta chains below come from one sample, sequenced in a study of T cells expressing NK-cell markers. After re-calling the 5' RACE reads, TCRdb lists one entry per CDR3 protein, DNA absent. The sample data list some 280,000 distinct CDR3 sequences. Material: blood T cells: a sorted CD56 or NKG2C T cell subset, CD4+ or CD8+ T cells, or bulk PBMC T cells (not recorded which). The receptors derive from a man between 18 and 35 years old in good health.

CDR3 sequence: CASSPTGGPTDTQYF. J is TRBJ2-3 and V is TRBV5-1; TCRdb names TRBD1, which stays unverified in the absence of DNA. Germline CDR1 SGHRS, CDR2 YFSETQ. The length of the CDR3 is 15 residues. Full variable domain (rest looked up from reference TRBV5-1 and TRBJ2-3): KAGVTQTPRYLIKTRGQQVTLSCSPISGHRSVSWYQQTPGQGLQFLFEYFSETQRNKGNFPGRFSGRQFSNSRSEMNVSTLELGDSALYLCASSPTGGPTDTQYFGPGTRLTVL.

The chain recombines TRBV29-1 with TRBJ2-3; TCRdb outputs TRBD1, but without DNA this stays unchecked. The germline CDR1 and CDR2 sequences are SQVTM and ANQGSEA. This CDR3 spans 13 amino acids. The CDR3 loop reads CSVEFRGTDTQYF.

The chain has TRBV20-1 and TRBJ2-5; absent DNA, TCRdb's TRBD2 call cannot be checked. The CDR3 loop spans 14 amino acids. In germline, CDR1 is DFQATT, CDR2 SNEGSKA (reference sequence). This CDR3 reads CSAMAGLKQETQYF.